This T cell receptor beta chain came from a study of control samples from healthy donors and cancer patients. Libraries were prepared by immunoSEQ multiplex PCR; TCRdb keeps only in-frame clonotypes and omits some of them. The table shows about 190,000 clones, with 91% occurring only once. This clone was recorded once. The germline V gene encodes CDR1 LGHDT and CDR2 YNNKEL (reference sequence). There are 15 residues in the CDR3. V was clipped by 1 base and J by 0 bases, with 7 bases between them. The chain is built from TRBV3-1 (or the pseudogene TRBV3-2) and TRBJ2-1, with no clear D. The receptor comes from a man aged 25 to 45 in good health. The sequenced material came from blood. The CDR3 region is CASSQAVFSYNEQFF. CDR3 coding DNA: TGTGCCAGCAGCCAAGCTGTTTTCTCCTACAATGAGCAGTTCTTC.